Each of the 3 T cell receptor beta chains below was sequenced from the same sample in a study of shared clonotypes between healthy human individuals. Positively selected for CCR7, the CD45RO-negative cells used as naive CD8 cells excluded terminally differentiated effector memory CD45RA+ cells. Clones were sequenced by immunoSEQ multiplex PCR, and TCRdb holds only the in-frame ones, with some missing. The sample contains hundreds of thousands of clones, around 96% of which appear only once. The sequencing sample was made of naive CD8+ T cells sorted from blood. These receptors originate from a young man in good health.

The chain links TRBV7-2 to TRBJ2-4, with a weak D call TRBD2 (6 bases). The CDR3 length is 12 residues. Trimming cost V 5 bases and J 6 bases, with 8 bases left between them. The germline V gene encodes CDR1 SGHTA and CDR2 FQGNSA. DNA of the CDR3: TGTGCCAGCAGCCGTAGCGGAAACATTCAGTACTTC. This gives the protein CASSRSGNIQYF.

CDR3 sequence reads: CASSPGVGLNTEAFF. In DNA, the CDR3 is TGTGCCAGCAGCCCCGGGGTGGGGTTGAACACTGAAGCTTTCTTT. This rearrangement joins TRBV14 to TRBJ1-1; D remains unclear. The length of the CDR3 is 15 residues. The germline V gene encodes CDR1 SGHDN and CDR2 FVKESK. Trimming removed 4 bases from V and 0 bases from J, with 12 bases in between.

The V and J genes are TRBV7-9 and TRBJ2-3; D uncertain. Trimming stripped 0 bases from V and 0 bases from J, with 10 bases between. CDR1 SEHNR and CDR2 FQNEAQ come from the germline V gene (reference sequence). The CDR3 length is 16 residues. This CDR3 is CASSLAGMISTDTQYF. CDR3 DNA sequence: TGTGCCAGCAGCTTAGCGGGGATGATTAGCACAGATACGCAGTATTTT.